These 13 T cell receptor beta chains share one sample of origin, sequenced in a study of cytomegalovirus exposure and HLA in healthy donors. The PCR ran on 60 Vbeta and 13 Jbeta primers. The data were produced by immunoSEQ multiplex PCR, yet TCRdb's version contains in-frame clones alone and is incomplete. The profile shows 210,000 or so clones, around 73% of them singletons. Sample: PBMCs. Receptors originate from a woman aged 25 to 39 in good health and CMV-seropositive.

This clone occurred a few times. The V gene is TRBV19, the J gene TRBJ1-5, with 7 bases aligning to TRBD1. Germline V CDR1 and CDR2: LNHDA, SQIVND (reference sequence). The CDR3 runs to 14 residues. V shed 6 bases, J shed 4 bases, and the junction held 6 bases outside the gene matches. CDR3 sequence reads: CASSRDSDNQPQHF. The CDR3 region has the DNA TGTGCCAGTAGCCGGGACAGCGATAATCAGCCCCAGCATTTT.

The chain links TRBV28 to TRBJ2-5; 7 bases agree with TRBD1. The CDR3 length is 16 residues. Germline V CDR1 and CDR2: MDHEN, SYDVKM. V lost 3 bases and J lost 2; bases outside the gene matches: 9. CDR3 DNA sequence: TGTGCCAGCAGTTTCCTTTTGGGGACAGAACAAGAGACCCAGTACTTC. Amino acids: CASSFLLGTEQETQYF. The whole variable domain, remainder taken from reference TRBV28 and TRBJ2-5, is DVKVTQSSRYLVKRTGEKVFLECVQDMDHENMFWYRQDPGLGLRLIYFSYDVKMKEKGDIPEGYSVSREKKERFSLILESASTNQTSMYLCASSFLLGTEQETQYFGPGTRLLVL.

The CDR3 DNA reads as TGCAGTGCCACGAGCAACGAGCAGTACTTC. Translating gives CSATSNEQYF. This chain joins TRBV20-1 and TRBJ2-7, with D unresolved. The CDR3 loop spans 10 amino acids. CDR1 and CDR2 from the germline V gene are DFQATT and SNEGSKA (reference sequence). Trimming removed 6 bases at V and 5 bases at J, with 8 bases between.

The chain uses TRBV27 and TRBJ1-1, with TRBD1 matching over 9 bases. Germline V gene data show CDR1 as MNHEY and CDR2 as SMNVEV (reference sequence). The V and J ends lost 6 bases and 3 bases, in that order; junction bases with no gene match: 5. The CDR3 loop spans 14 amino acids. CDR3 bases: TGTGCCAGCAGCCGGGACAGGGTTGACACTGAAGCTTTCTTT. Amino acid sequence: CASSRDRVDTEAFF.

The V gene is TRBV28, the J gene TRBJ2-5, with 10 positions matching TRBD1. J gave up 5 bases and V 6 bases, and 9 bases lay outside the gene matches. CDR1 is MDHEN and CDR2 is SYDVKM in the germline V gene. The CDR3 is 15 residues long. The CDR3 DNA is TGTGCCAGCAGCACCGGACAGGGGGGAAGGGAGACCCAGTACTTC. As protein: CASSTGQGGRETQYF.

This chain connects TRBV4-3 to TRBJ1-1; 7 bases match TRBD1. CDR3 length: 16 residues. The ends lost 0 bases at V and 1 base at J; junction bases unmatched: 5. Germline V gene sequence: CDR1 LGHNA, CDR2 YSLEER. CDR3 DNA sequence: TGCGCCAGCAGCCAAGAGAGGGGGCAGGGGAACACTGAAGCTTTCTTT. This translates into CASSQERGQGNTEAFF.

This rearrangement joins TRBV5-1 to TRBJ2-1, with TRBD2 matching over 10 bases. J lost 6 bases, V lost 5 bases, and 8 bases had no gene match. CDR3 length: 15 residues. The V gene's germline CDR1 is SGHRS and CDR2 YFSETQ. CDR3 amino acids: CASRTASGSSNEQFF. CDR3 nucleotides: TGCGCCAGCAGGACGGCTAGCGGGAGTTCCAATGAGCAGTTCTTC.

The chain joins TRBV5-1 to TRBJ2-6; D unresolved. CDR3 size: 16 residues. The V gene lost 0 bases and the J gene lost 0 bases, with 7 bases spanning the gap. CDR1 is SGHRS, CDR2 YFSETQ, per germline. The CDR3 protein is CASSLGRYSGANVLTF. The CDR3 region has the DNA TGCGCCAGCAGCTTGGGTCGCTACTCTGGGGCCAACGTCCTGACTTTC. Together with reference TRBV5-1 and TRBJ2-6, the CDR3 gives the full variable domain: KAGVTQTPRYLIKTRGQQVTLSCSPISGHRSVSWYQQTPGQGLQFLFEYFSETQRNKGNFPGRFSGRQFSNSRSEMNVSTLELGDSALYLCASSLGRYSGANVLTFGAGSRLTVL.

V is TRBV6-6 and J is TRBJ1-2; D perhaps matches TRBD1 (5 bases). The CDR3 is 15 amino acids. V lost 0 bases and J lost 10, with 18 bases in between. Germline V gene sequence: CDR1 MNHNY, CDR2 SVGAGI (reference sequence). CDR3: CASSYSTNGRVDYTF. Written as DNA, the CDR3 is TGTGCCAGCAGTTACTCGACCAACGGCAGGGTCGACTACACCTTC.

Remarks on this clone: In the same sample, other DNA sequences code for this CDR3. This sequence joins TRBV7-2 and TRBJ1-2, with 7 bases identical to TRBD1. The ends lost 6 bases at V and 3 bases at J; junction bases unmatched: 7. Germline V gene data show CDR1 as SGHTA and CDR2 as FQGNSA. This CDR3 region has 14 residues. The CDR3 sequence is CASRQGTAHYGYTF. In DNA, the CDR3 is TGTGCCAGCAGGCAGGGGACAGCACACTATGGCTACACCTTC. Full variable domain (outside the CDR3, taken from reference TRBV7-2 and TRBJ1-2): GAGVSQSPSNKVTEKGKDVELRCDPISGHTALYWYRQSLGQGLEFLIYFQGNSAPDKSGLPSDRFSAERTGGSVSTLTIQRTQQEDSAVYLCASRQGTAHYGYTFGSGTRLTVV.

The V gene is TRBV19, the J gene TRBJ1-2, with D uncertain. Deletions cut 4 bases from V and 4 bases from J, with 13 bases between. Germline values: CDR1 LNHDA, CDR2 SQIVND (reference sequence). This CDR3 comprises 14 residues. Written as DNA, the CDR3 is TGTGCCAGTAGTACCTCCAGAGGGAGCTATGGCTACACCTTC. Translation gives CASSTSRGSYGYTF.

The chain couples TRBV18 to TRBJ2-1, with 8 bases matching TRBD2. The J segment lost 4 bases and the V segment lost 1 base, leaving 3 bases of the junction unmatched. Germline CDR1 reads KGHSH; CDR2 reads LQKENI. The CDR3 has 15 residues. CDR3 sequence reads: CASSPLAGPYNEQFF. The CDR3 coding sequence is TGTGCCAGCTCACCACTAGCGGGGCCTTACAATGAGCAGTTCTTC.

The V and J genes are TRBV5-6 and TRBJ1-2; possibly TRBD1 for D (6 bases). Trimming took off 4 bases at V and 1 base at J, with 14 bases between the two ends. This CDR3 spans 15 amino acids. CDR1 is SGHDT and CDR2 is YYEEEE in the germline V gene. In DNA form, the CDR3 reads TGTGCCAGCAGCCTCCCAGGACAGAATAACTATGGCTACACCTTC. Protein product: CASSLPGQNNYGYTF.